Included here is one TCR beta chain sequence, with context. Relative to the germline gene, one junction end is altered; a read error may explain this. The protocol was immunoSEQ multiplex PCR, while the TCRdb copy is restricted to in-frame clones and leaves out a portion. The data show about 220,000 clones, approximately 85% seen once. Germline CDR1 reads GTSNPN; CDR2 reads SVGIG (reference sequence). This CDR3 is 13 amino acids long. The source of the sample is a study of blood T cell repertoires in COVID-19. The TCR sequence derives from a woman in her 70s with COVID-19, enrolled during active disease. The genes are TRBV30 and TRBJ2-1, with 8 bases matching TRBD2. The specimen sequenced was peripheral blood. In nucleotides, the CDR3 is TGTGCCTGGACCAGCGGGAGCTACCATGAGCAGTTCTTC. This translates into CAWTSGSYHEQFF.